This T cell receptor beta chain was observed in a study of CD8+ T cells in alopecia areata. Stated treatment: oral pan-JAK inhibitor, 5-10 mg twice daily. Lesional scalp tissue (obtained by punch biopsy) and peripheral blood were collected from alopecia areata patients. The researchers isolated CD4+ and CD8+ T cells from PBMCs by sorting. TCR sequencing used cDNA made by reverse transcription of extracted RNA. Measured with immunoSEQ multiplex PCR; TCRdb has only the in-frame clones, and not every one. This table holds fewer than 250,000 clones, approximately 61% found once. The receptor was derived from a human donor with alopecia areata. Specimen: CD4+ T cells sorted from blood, collected at week 24, from a patient treated with tofacitinib.

The CDR3 DNA sequence: TGCAGCGCTGGGGACAGGGGGCTCTACGAGCAGTACTTC. This codes for CSAGDRGLYEQYF. This rearrangement joins TRBV29-1 to TRBJ2-7, with 12 bases fitting TRBD1. Germline V lookup: CDR1 SQVTM, CDR2 ANQGSEA. CDR3 size: 13 residues. J lost 3 bases, V lost 7 bases, and 4 bases had no gene match.